The 10 T cell receptor beta chains presented below share a single source sample, sequenced in a study of T cells after yellow fever vaccination. TCRdb recomputed calls from the 5' RACE reads with MiXCR, one row per CDR3 protein. The table lists under 600,000 distinct CDR3 sequences, 21% of them singletons, with roughly a sixth in the top ten. Sequencing used PBMCs, obtained roughly 20 days after the first yellow fever vaccination. These TCRs come from a man aged 18 to 35 who received the YFV17D yellow fever vaccine.

This clonotype turned up a few times. The chain recombines TRBV29-1 with TRBJ1-2; D ambiguous. V lost 5 bases and J lost 1, with 14 bases in between. The CDR3 covers 14 residues. Looked up from germline, CDR1 is SQVTM and CDR2 is ANQGSEA. This chain's CDR3 is CSVFDSQFNYGYTF. In DNA, the CDR3 is TGCAGCGTTTTCGATTCCCAGTTTAACTATGGCTACACCTTC.

V usage is TRBV4-3 and J usage is TRBJ2-6; unclear D gene. The length of the CDR3 is 15 residues. Germline CDR1 is LGHNA and CDR2 is YSLEER. Trimming pared 4 bases from V and 3 bases from J, leaving 10 bases between. The CDR3 sequence: CASSPDPLGANVLTF. In DNA form, the CDR3 reads TGCGCCAGCAGCCCCGACCCACTTGGGGCCAACGTCCTGACTTTC.

Many counts were recorded for this clonotype. This rearrangement joins TRBV7-2 to TRBJ1-1; 7 positions agree with TRBD1. The trim removed 4 bases at V and 6 bases at J, leaving 2 bases unmatched. The CDR3 consists of 12 residues. The V gene's germline CDR1 is SGHTA and CDR2 FQGNSA. This CDR3 reads CASSSQGAEAFF. CDR3 in DNA: TGTGCCAGCAGCTCCCAGGGGGCTGAAGCTTTCTTT.

This clonotype appeared a few times. The rearrangement uses TRBV7-2 and TRBJ1-1; D possibly corresponds to TRBD1 (6 bases). Germline V lookup: CDR1 SGHTA, CDR2 FQGNSA. The V end lost 5 bases, the J end lost 11 bases, and 18 bases lay between the germline ends. CDR3 length: 13 residues. CDR3 sequence reads: CASSRDGGGTAFF. CDR3 sequence (DNA): TGTGCCAGCAGCCGCGACGGAGGGGGGACCGCTTTCTTT. Based on the CDR3 plus reference TRBV7-2 and TRBJ1-1, the full variable domain is GAGVSQSPSNKVTEKGKDVELRCDPISGHTALYWYRQSLGQGLEFLIYFQGNSAPDKSGLPSDRFSAERTGGSVSTLTIQRTQQEDSAVYLCASSRDGGGTAFFGQGTRLTVV.

The gene calls are TRBV9 and TRBJ2-3; 9 bases align to TRBD1. V was pared by 4 bases and J by 3 bases, with 6 bases of the junction left unmatched. The CDR3 has 15 amino acids. Germline V gene data show CDR1 as SGDLS and CDR2 as YYNGEE. This CDR3 is CASSPWTGVTDTQYF. The CDR3 DNA sequence: TGTGCCAGCAGCCCTTGGACAGGGGTGACAGATACGCAGTATTTT.

The chain uses TRBV7-9 and TRBJ1-1, with a weak D call TRBD1 (6 bases). V dropped 7 bases and J dropped 2 bases, with 14 bases sitting between them. The CDR3 consists of 14 residues. Germline lookup yields CDR1 SEHNR and CDR2 FQNEAQ (reference sequence). In nucleotides, the CDR3 is TGTGCCAGCAACCCGAGGGGGATAAACACTGAAGCTTTCTTT. Translated, it gives CASNPRGINTEAFF.

This clonotype was observed a handful of times. The chain couples TRBV7-9 to TRBJ2-1; 7 bases agree with TRBD1. The CDR3 loop spans 13 amino acids. Germline CDR1 is SEHNR and CDR2 is FQNEAQ (reference sequence). J gave up 12 bases and V 5 bases, and 10 bases lay outside the gene matches. DNA of the CDR3: TGTGCCAGCAGCCCCGTGGACAGGCCGCTGCAGTTCTTC. This gives the protein CASSPVDRPLQFF. Drawing the rest from reference TRBV7-9 and TRBJ2-1, the complete variable domain is DTGVSQNPRHKITKRGQNVTFRCDPISEHNRLYWYRQTLGQGPEFLTYFQNEAQLEKSRLLSDRFSAERPKGSFSTLEIQRTEQGDSAMYLCASSPVDRPLQFFGPGTRLTVL.

This chain joins TRBV7-6 and TRBJ1-4; D gene unclear. Germline CDR1 SGHVS, CDR2 FNYEAQ. The V and J ends lost 3 bases and 4 bases respectively, with 9 bases between them. There are 14 residues in the CDR3. The CDR3 nucleotides are TGTGCCAGCAGCTTCAGCGGAAGTAATGAAAAACTGTTTTTT. Amino acids: CASSFSGSNEKLFF.

V is TRBV25-1 and J is TRBJ1-4; TRBD1 agrees at 8 bases. Trimming at V came to 8 bases and at J to 8 bases, leaving 13 bases not matched to a gene. CDR3 length: 15 residues. Germline CDR1 reads MGHDK; CDR2 reads SYGVNS. The CDR3 region has the DNA TGTGCCAGCGGATCGTCAGGGGGCGGTGACGAAAAACTGTTTTTT. This sequence encodes CASGSSGGGDEKLFF.

The chain joins TRBV20-1 to TRBJ2-7; 7 bases match TRBD1. The CDR3 has 15 amino acids. V lost 5 bases, J lost 0 bases, and 10 bases stayed unmatched. The germline V gene encodes CDR1 DFQATT and CDR2 SNEGSKA (reference sequence). The CDR3 DNA sequence: TGCAGTGCTCAAACCTCGGGACAGAGCTCCTACGAGCAGTACTTC. It specifies CSAQTSGQSSYEQYF.